This TCR beta chain was profiled in a study of blood T cell repertoires in COVID-19. Across the whole study: There were acute and convalescent COVID-19 samples, and they came from the United States, Italy and Spain. The cDNA or gDNA used as material had been derived from T cells, B-cell-depleted T cells, or PBMCs.

Source study methods: Counts of nucleated cells, estimated from reference gene primer amplification, were obtained. Produced via immunoSEQ multiplex PCR; TCRdb's table is partial and in-frame only. D and trimming were read from the DNA, whereas the V and J calls and clone size are those reported in that table. Among 110,000 to 150,000 clones listed, about four fifths were seen once. The V and J ends lost 4 bases and 0 bases respectively, with 15 bases between them. This CDR3 contains 16 residues. The V gene's germline CDR1 is MNHEY and CDR2 SVGEGT. V usage is TRBV6-2 or TRBV6-3 and J usage is TRBJ1-1; TRBD1 might be the D (6 bases). The receptor comes from a human donor in a cohort sampled during active COVID-19. The sequenced sample was peripheral blood. CDR3 protein: CASSSHRTDLNTEAFF. The CDR3 coding sequence is TGTGCCAGCAGTTCTCATCGGACAGACTTGAACACTGAAGCTTTCTTT.